These 21 T cell receptor beta chains were sequenced from one sample in a study of T cell responses to AZD1222 COVID-19 vaccine. Clones were read by immunoSEQ multiplex PCR, and TCRdb kept only the in-frame ones, dropping some. This sample yields about 100,000 clones, of which around 92% are seen a single time; under 7% belongs to the top ten. The sample in question was peripheral blood, obtained on day 0 of AZD1222 vaccination. The source is an adult in good health.

This rearrangement joins TRBV2 to TRBJ1-4, with D unresolved. The V and J ends lost 2 bases and 0 bases respectively, with 1 base between them. CDR1 is SNHLY, CDR2 FYNNEI, per germline. The CDR3 sequence is 13 residues long. CDR3 region: CASSETTNEKLFF. The DNA for the CDR3 is TGTGCCAGCAGTGAAACAACTAATGAAAAACTGTTTTTT.

V usage is TRBV5-6 and J usage is TRBJ1-5; TRBD1 matches at 7 bases. The V gene end was trimmed by 4 bases and the J gene end by 1 base; junction bases not matched to a gene: 5. In germline, CDR1 is SGHDT, CDR2 YYEEEE. The CDR3 consists of 15 residues. CDR3 sequence reads: CASSTIQGSNQPQHF. Here the CDR3 DNA reads TGTGCCAGCAGCACTATACAGGGGAGCAATCAGCCCCAGCATTTT.

The chain uses TRBV30 and TRBJ2-2, with no clear D. This CDR3 comprises 11 residues. The ends were cut back, 4 bases at V and 6 bases at J, with 6 bases in the middle. Germline loops: CDR1 GTSNPN, CDR2 SVGIG (reference sequence). The CDR3 here is CAWKGSGELFF. Written as DNA, the CDR3 is TGTGCCTGGAAGGGCTCCGGGGAGCTGTTTTTT.

The chain has TRBV28 and TRBJ2-3, with 7 bases aligning to TRBD2. With 2 bases clipped from V and 2 bases from J, the junction kept 10 bases outside the gene matches. CDR1 is MDHEN, CDR2 SYDVKM, per germline. The CDR3 is 17 amino acids. The CDR3 region is CASSLGVGLAVTDTQYF. The CDR3 DNA is TGTGCCAGCAGTTTAGGGGTCGGGCTAGCGGTCACAGATACGCAGTATTTT.

This clone was detected a few times. The rearrangement joins TRBV5-4 to TRBJ1-3, with D perhaps TRBD1 (6 bases). Trimming took off 4 bases at V and 0 bases at J, with 11 bases between the two ends. The CDR3 has 15 amino acids. Per the germline V gene, CDR1 is SGHNT and CDR2 is YYREEE (reference sequence). In nucleotides, the CDR3 is TGTGCCAGCAGCCCCACAGGGCACTCTGGAAACACCATATATTTT. Its protein is CASSPTGHSGNTIYF.

The chain uses TRBV5-1 and TRBJ2-5; possibly TRBD1 or TRBD2 for D (5 bases each). The ends were cut back, 6 bases at V and 3 bases at J, with 21 bases in the middle. CDR3 size: 16 residues. Per germline, CDR1 SGHRS and CDR2 YFSETQ. CDR3 loop: CASTPGHPRGKETQYF. CDR3 nucleotides: TGCGCCAGCACTCCCGGACACCCGAGGGGCAAAGAGACCCAGTACTTC.

Here the CDR3 reads CASSRGQGSYNEQFF. DNA of the CDR3: TGTGCCAGCAGCCGCGGACAGGGGTCCTACAATGAGCAGTTCTTC. The chain combines TRBV11-1 with TRBJ2-1; 9 bases are shared with TRBD1. V shed 5 bases, J shed 1 base, and the junction held 3 bases outside the gene matches. Per the germline V gene, CDR1 is SGHAT and CDR2 is FQDESV (reference sequence). The CDR3 is made up of 15 amino acids. Complete variable domain (other parts from reference TRBV11-1 and TRBJ2-1): EAEVAQSPRYKITEKSQAVAFWCDPISGHATLYWYRQILGQGPELLVQFQDESVVDDSQLPKDRFSAERLKGVDSTLKIQPAELGDSAMYLCASSRGQGSYNEQFFGPGTRLTVL.

The chain carries TRBV1 and TRBJ2-2; TRBD2 is the table's D call and was not checked against the DNA. TRBV1 is termed a pseudogene. This CDR3 region has 21 residues. The CDR3 DNA sequence: TGCACCAGCAGCCAAGATCCGCCTAGGACTAGCGGGGGCCGGAACACCGGGGAGCTGTTTTTT. Translating gives CTSSQDPPRTSGGRNTGELFF.

This clone came up once. J is TRBJ1-2 and V is TRBV2; D unresolved. The V gene's germline CDR1 is SNHLY and CDR2 FYNNEI. CDR3 size: 12 residues. The V gene lost 4 bases and the J gene lost 2 bases, with 5 bases spanning the gap. CDR3 nucleotides: TGTGCCAGCAGTGTCGGGAACTATGGCTACACCTTC. Encoded protein: CASSVGNYGYTF.

The CDR3 protein is CSAADGIVLGYTF. CDR3 in DNA: TGCAGCGCCGCGGACGGGATTGTATTGGGCTACACCTTC. The chain links TRBV29-1 to TRBJ1-2; D call uncertain. This CDR3 region has 13 residues. V lost 7 bases to trimming and J lost 8 bases, with 20 bases between them. CDR1 is SQVTM, CDR2 ANQGSEA, per germline.

The V call is TRBV5-4, the J call TRBJ2-6; D perhaps matches TRBD2 (6 bases). The V and J ends lost 0 bases and 2 bases respectively, with 9 bases between them. Germline values: CDR1 SGHNT, CDR2 YYREEE (reference sequence). CDR3 length: 16 amino acids. DNA for the CDR3: TGTGCCAGCAGCTTGGGGAGGGGCCCTGGGGCCAACGTCCTGACTTTC. This encodes CASSLGRGPGANVLTF.

This clone was seen a few times. The V call is TRBV27, the J call TRBJ2-1; TRBD2 is a possible D gene (6 bases). V was shortened by 6 bases and J by 8 bases, with 26 bases between the two germline ends. The CDR3 sequence is 17 residues long. The germline gives CDR1 MNHEY, CDR2 SMNVEV (reference sequence). CDR3 sequence reads: CASSPLPVFSGVHEQFF. The DNA for the CDR3 is TGTGCCAGCAGCCCCCTCCCCGTTTTTTCGGGAGTCCATGAGCAGTTCTTC.

As regards this clone: The same CDR3 is also encoded by other DNA sequences in this sample. The chain employs TRBV27 and TRBJ1-2; 7 nucleotides align to TRBD1. The V gene end was trimmed by 5 bases and the J gene end by 5 bases; junction bases not matched to a gene: 5. This CDR3 has 13 amino acids. CDR1 is MNHEY, CDR2 SMNVEV, per germline (reference sequence). CDR3 in amino acids: CASSPRQGYGYTF. In nucleotides, the CDR3 is TGTGCCAGCAGTCCCCGACAGGGATATGGCTACACCTTC.

The rearrangement joins TRBV5-1 to TRBJ2-1; D possibly uses TRBD1 or TRBD2 (5 bases each). Germline lookup yields CDR1 SGHRS and CDR2 YFSETQ. The CDR3 runs 12 residues. Trimming removed 2 bases at V and 9 bases at J, with 9 bases between. In DNA, the CDR3 is TGCGCCAGCAGCTTTAACGGGGCTGAGCAGTTCTTC. It encodes CASSFNGAEQFF.

The J gene is TRBJ2-7, the V gene TRBV2, with 9 bases identical to TRBD2. Trimming removed 6 bases from V and 2 bases from J; junction bases left unmatched: 8. CDR3 length: 15 residues. Germline V lookup: CDR1 SNHLY, CDR2 FYNNEI. CDR3 sequence: CASRGGTSTTYEQYF. CDR3 DNA: TGTGCCAGCAGAGGCGGGACTAGCACCACCTACGAGCAGTACTTC. The whole variable domain, remainder taken from reference TRBV2 and TRBJ2-7, is EPEVTQTPSHQVTQMGQEVILRCVPISNHLYFYWYRQILGQKVEFLVSFYNNEISEKSEIFDDQFSVERPDGSNFTLKIRSTKLEDSAMYFCASRGGTSTTYEQYFGPGTRLTVT.

This chain links TRBV27 with TRBJ2-2, with 8 bases that match TRBD1. Trimming cost V 5 bases and J 7 bases; bases outside gene matches: 9. This CDR3 is 15 amino acids long. The germline V gene has CDR1 MNHEY and CDR2 SMNVEV (reference sequence). The DNA of the CDR3 is TGTGCCAGCAGTCCTTCAGGGGGCGCGGGCGGGGAGCTGTTTTTT. Residues: CASSPSGGAGGELFF.

The rearrangement joins TRBV5-1 to TRBJ1-1; 7 positions agree with TRBD1. Looked up from germline, CDR1 is SGHRS and CDR2 is YFSETQ. The CDR3 sequence is 16 residues long. The ends lost 4 bases at V and 2 bases at J; junction bases unmatched: 11. The chain's CDR3 is CASSKERGQINTEAFF. The DNA for the CDR3 is TGCGCCAGCAGCAAGGAAAGGGGACAGATCAACACTGAAGCTTTCTTT. The full variable domain, its missing parts supplied by reference TRBV5-1 and TRBJ1-1, is KAGVTQTPRYLIKTRGQQVTLSCSPISGHRSVSWYQQTPGQGLQFLFEYFSETQRNKGNFPGRFSGRQFSNSRSEMNVSTLELGDSALYLCASSKERGQINTEAFFGQGTRLTVV.

The V call is TRBV6-5, the J call TRBJ1-5; the D is unclear. The CDR3 runs to 14 residues. In germline, CDR1 is MNHEY, CDR2 SVGAGI. V was clipped by 6 bases and J by 6 bases, with 15 bases between them. In DNA, the CDR3 is TGTGCCAGCAGGGCCGGTGGTGGGAGTCAGCCCCAGCATTTT. This translates into CASRAGGGSQPQHF.

This clone was seen just once. The chain has TRBV10-3 and TRBJ2-1, with a tentative D call TRBD1 (5 bases). V was trimmed by 2 bases and J by 3 bases, leaving 11 bases between them. Germline CDR1 and CDR2: ENHRY and SYGVKD. The CDR3 runs 15 residues. The CDR3 spells CAISETQGSYNEQFF. The CDR3 DNA is TGTGCCATCAGTGAGACCCAGGGAAGCTACAATGAGCAGTTCTTC.

This chain joins TRBV30 and TRBJ2-3, with 12 bases aligning to TRBD2. The V segment lost 3 bases and the J segment 4 bases; nucleotides outside the gene matches: 2. CDR3 size: 14 residues. CDR1 is GTSNPN, CDR2 SVGIG, per germline (reference sequence). DNA for the CDR3: TGTGCCTGGAGGACTAGCGGGAGCGCAGATACGCAGTATTTT. Protein: CAWRTSGSADTQYF.

The chain uses TRBV9 and TRBJ2-7; 7 positions match TRBD1. The CDR3 is 13 residues long. Trimming removed 3 bases from V and 3 bases from J; junction bases left unmatched: 3. CDR1 is SGDLS and CDR2 is YYNGEE in the germline V gene. This chain's CDR3 is CASSAGQYYEQYF. CDR3 nucleotide sequence: TGTGCCAGCAGCGCGGGACAGTACTACGAGCAGTACTTC.